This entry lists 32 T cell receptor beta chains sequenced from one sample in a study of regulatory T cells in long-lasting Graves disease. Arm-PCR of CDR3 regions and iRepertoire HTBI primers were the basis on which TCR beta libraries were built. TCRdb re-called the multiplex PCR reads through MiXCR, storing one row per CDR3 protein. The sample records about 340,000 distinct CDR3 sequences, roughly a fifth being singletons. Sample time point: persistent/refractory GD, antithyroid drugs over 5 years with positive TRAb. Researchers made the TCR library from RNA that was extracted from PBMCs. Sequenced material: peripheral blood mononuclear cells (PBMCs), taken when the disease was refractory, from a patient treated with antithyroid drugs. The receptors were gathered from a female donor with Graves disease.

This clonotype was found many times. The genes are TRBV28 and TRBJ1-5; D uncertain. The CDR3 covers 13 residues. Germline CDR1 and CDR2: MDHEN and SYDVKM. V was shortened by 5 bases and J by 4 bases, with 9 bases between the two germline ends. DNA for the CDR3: TGTGCCAGCAGTAAAGTGTGGAATCAGCCCCAGCATTTT. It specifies CASSKVWNQPQHF.

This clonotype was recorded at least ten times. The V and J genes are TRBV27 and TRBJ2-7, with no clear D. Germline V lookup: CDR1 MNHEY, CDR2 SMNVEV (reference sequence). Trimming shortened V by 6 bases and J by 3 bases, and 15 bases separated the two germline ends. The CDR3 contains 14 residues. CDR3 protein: CASSPLGSDYEQYF. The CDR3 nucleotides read TGTGCCAGCAGCCCTCTAGGCAGCGACTACGAGCAGTACTTC.

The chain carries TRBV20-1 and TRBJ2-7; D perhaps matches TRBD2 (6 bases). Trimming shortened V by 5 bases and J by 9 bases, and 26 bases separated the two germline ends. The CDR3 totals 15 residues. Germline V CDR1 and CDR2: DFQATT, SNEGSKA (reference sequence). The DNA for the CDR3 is TGCAGTGCTGGGCGCCGAGCGGGTAGCGGCGTGGGGCAGTACTTC. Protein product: CSAGRRAGSGVGQYF.

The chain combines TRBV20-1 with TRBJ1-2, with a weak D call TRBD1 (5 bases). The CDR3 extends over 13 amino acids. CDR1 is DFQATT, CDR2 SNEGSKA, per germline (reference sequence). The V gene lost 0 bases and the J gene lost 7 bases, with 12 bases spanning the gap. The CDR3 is CSARDQSGFGYTF. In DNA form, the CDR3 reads TGCAGTGCTAGAGATCAGTCAGGGTTTGGCTACACCTTC.

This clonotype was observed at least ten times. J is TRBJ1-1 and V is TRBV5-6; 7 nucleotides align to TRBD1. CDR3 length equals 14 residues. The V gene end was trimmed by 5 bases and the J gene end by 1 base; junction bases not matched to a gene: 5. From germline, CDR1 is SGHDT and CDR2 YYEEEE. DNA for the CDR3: TGTGCCAGCAGACGACAGGGTGAGAACACTGAAGCTTTCTTT. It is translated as CASRRQGENTEAFF.

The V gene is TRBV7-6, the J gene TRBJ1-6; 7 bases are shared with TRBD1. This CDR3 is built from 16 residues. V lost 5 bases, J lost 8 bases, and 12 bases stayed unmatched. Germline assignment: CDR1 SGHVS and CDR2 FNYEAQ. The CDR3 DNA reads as TGTGCCAGCAGCCCGAAACGACAGGGTCTAGATTCACCCCTCCACTTT. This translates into CASSPKRQGLDSPLHF.

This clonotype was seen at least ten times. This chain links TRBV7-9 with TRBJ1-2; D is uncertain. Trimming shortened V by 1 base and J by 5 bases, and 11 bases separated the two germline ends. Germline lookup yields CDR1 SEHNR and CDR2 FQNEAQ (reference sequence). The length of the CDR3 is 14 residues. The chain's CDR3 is CASSLEVGRYGYTF. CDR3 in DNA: TGTGCCAGCAGCTTAGAAGTCGGACGGTATGGCTACACCTTC. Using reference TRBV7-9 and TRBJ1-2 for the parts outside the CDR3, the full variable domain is DTGVSQNPRHKITKRGQNVTFRCDPISEHNRLYWYRQTLGQGPEFLTYFQNEAQLEKSRLLSDRFSAERPKGSFSTLEIQRTEQGDSAMYLCASSLEVGRYGYTFGSGTRLTVV.

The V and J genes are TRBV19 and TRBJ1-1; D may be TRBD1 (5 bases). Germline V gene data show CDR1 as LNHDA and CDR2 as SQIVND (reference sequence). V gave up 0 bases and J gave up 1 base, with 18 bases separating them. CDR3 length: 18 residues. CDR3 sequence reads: CASSIDPYGAGANTEAFF. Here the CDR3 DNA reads TGTGCCAGTAGTATAGATCCATATGGGGCAGGTGCGAACACTGAAGCTTTCTTT.

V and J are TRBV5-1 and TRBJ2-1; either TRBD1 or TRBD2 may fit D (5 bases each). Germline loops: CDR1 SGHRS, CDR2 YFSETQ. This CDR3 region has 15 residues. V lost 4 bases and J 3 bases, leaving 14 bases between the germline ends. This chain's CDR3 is CASSPVWGFYNEQFF. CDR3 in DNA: TGCGCCAGCAGCCCGGTGTGGGGGTTCTACAATGAGCAGTTCTTC.

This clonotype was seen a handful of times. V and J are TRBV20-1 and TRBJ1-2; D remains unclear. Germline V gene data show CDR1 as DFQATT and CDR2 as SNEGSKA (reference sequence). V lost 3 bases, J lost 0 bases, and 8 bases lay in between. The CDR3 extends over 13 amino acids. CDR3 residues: CSARHMSNYGYTF. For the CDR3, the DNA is TGCAGTGCTAGGCACATGTCTAACTATGGCTACACCTTC.

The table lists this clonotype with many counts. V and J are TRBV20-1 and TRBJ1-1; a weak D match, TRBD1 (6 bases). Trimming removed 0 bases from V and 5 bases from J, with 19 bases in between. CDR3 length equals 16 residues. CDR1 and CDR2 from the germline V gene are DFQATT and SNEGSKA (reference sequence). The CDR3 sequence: CSARDLVWGADTEAFF. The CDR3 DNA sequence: TGCAGTGCTAGAGATCTCGTCTGGGGGGCGGATACTGAAGCTTTCTTT.

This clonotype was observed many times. The CDR3 region has the DNA TGTGCCAGCATCTCAACCAGACAGGGGGCCACTGAAGCTTTCTTT. Its translation: CASISTRQGATEAFF. The chain joins TRBV6-1 to TRBJ1-1; 10 nucleotides match TRBD1. CDR1 and CDR2 from the germline V gene are MNHNS and SASEGT. Trimming took 7 bases from V and 4 from J; bases not matched to a gene: 9. The CDR3 consists of 15 residues.

The CDR3 DNA sequence: TGTGCCAGCAGCCATGGACCACTGAACACTGAAGCTTTCTTT. Translated, it gives CASSHGPLNTEAFF. The chain recombines TRBV3-1 with TRBJ1-1, with D hard to call. CDR1 is LGHDT, CDR2 YNNKEL, per germline (reference sequence). The CDR3 is made up of 14 amino acids. Trimming left V 3 bases short and J 0 bases short, with 8 bases between. Filled out from reference TRBV3-1 and TRBJ1-1, the complete variable domain reads DTAVSQTPKYLVTQMGNDKSIKCEQNLGHDTMYWYKQDSKKFLKIMFSYNNKELIINETVPNRFSPKSPDKAHLNLHINSLELGDSAVYFCASSHGPLNTEAFFGQGTRLTVV.

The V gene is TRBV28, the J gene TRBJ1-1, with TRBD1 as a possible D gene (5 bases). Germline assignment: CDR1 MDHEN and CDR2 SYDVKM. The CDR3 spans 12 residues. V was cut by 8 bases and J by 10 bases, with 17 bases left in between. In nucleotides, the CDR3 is TGTGCCAGCCGTGGTCAGGGCAGGCCAGCTTTCTTT. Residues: CASRGQGRPAFF.

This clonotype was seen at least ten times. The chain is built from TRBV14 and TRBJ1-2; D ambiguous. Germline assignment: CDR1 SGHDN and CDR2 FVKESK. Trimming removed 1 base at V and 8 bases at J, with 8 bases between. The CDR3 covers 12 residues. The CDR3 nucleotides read TGTGCCAGCAGCCAAGGAGTATTGGGCTACACCTTC. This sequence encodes CASSQGVLGYTF.

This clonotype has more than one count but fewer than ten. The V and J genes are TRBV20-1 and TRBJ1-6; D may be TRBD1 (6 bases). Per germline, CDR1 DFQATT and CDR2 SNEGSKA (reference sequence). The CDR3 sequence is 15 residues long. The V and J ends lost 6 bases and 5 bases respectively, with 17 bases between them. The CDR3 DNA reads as TGCAGTGCCCGGGGGCTTCACATAGATAATTCACCCCTCCACTTT. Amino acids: CSARGLHIDNSPLHF.

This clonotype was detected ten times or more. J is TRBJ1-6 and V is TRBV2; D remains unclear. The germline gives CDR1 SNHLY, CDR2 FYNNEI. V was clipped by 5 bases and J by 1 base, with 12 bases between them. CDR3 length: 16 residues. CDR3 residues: CASSLRRESYNSPLHF. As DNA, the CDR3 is TGTGCCAGCAGTCTTCGACGCGAGTCCTATAATTCACCCCTCCACTTT.

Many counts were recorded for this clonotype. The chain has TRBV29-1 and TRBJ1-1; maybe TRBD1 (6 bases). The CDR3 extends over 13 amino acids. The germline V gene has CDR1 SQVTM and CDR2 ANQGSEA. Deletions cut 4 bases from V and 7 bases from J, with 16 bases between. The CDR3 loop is CSVGGGAMFEAFF. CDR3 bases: TGCAGCGTTGGGGGGGGGGCGATGTTTGAAGCTTTCTTT.

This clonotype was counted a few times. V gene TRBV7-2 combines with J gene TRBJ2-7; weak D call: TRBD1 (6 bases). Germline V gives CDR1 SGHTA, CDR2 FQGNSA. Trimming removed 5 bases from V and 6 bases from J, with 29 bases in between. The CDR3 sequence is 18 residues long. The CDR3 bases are TGTGCCAGCAGCCATTATAGTTTTTGGGACATGCCACGCCGCGAGCAGTACTTC. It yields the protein CASSHYSFWDMPRREQYF.

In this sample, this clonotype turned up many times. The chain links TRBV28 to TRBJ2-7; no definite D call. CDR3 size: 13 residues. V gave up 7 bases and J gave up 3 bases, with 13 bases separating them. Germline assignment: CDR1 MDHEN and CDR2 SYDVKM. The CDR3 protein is CASKAPGLYEQYF. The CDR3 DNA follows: TGTGCCAGCAAGGCGCCCGGGCTCTACGAGCAGTACTTC. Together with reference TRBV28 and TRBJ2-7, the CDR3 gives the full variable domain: DVKVTQSSRYLVKRTGEKVFLECVQDMDHENMFWYRQDPGLGLRLIYFSYDVKMKEKGDIPEGYSVSREKKERFSLILESASTNQTSMYLCASKAPGLYEQYFGPGTRLTVT.

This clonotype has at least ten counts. CDR3 DNA sequence: TGTGCCAGCAGCTTAGACGTCTCCGCGGGGGAGTACACCTTC. Its protein is CASSLDVSAGEYTF. V and J are TRBV7-9 and TRBJ1-2; D perhaps matches TRBD1 (5 bases). CDR3 size: 14 residues. Germline CDR1 reads SEHNR; CDR2 reads FQNEAQ (reference sequence). Trimming left V 1 base short and J 11 bases short, with 17 bases between.

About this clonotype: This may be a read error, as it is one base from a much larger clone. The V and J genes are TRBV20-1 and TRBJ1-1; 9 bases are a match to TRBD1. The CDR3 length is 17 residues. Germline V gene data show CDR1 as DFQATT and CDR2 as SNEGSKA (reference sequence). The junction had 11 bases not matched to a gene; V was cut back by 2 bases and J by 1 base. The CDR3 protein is CSARPLDRGFRNTEAFF. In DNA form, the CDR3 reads TGCAGTGCTAGACCCCTGGACAGGGGTTTTAGGAACACTGAAGCTTTCTTT.

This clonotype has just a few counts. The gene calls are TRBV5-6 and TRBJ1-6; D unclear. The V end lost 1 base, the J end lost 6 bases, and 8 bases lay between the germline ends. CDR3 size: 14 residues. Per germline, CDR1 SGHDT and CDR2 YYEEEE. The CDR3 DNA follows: TGTGCCAGCAGCTTGAATGAATTTAATTCACCCCTCCACTTT. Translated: CASSLNEFNSPLHF.

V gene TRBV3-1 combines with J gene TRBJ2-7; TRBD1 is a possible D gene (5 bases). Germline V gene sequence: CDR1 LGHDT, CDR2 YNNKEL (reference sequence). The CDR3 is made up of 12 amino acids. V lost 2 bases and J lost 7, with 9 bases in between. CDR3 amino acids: CASSQTGLEQYF. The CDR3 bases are TGTGCCAGCAGCCAAACAGGCCTAGAGCAGTACTTC.

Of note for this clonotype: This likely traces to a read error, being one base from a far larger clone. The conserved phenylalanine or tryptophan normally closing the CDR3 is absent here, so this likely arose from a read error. The CDR3 sequence is CASSEWTANYGYTL. DNA for the CDR3: TGTGCCAGCAGTGAGTGGACGGCTAACTATGGCTACACCCTC. This chain connects TRBV6-4 to TRBJ1-2; D ambiguous. CDR3 length: 14 residues. V was pared by 3 bases and J by 0 bases, with 8 bases between. Per germline, CDR1 MRHNA and CDR2 SNTAGT.

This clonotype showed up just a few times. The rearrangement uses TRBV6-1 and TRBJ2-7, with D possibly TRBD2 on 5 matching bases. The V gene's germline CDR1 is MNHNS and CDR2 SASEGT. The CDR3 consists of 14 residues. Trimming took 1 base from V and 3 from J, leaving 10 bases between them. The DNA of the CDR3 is TGTGCCAGCAGTGAAGGTAGCGTTGGCTACGAGCAGTACTTC. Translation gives CASSEGSVGYEQYF.

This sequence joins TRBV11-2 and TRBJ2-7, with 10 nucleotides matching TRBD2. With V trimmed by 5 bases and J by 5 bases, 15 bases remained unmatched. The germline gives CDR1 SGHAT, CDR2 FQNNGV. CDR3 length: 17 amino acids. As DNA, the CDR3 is TGTGCCAGCAGCCAGCTTTGGTCAAGCGGGGGGGCCCACGAGCAGTACTTC. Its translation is CASSQLWSSGGAHEQYF.

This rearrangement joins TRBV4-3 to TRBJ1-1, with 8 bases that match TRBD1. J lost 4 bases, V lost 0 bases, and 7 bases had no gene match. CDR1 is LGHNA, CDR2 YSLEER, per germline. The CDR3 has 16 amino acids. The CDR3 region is CASSQERAGGSTEAFF. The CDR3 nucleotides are TGCGCCAGCAGCCAAGAGAGGGCAGGGGGCAGCACTGAAGCTTTCTTT.

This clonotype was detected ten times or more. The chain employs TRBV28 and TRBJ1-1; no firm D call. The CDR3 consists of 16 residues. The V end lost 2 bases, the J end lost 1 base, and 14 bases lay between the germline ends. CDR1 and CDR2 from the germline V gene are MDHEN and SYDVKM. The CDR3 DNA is TGTGCCAGCAGTTTACCCCCCTATACATCGAACACTGAAGCTTTCTTT. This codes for CASSLPPYTSNTEAFF.

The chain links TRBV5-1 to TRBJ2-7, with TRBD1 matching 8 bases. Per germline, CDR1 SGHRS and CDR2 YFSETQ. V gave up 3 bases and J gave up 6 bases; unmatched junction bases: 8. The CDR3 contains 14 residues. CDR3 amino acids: CASSWGSGGGEQYF. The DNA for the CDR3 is TGCGCCAGCAGCTGGGGGTCAGGGGGCGGCGAGCAGTACTTC.

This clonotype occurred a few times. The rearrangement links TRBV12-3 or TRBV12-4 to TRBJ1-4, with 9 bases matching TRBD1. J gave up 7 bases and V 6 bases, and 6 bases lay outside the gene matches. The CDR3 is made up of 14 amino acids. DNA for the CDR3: TGTGCCAGCAGGCCGACAGGGGGAGGTGAAAAACTGTTTTTT. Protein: CASRPTGGGEKLFF.

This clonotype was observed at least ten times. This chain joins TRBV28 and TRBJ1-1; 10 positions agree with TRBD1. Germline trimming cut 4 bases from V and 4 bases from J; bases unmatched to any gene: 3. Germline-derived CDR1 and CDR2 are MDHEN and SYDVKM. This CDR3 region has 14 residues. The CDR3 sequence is CASSSGQGTTEAFF. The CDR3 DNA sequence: TGTGCCAGCAGTTCGGGACAGGGGACCACTGAAGCTTTCTTT.